The 27 T cell receptor beta chains below were found in one sample sequenced in a study of cytomegalovirus exposure and HLA in healthy donors (dated by TCRdb to 2015 to 2018). The receptor library was made with the immunoSEQ multiplex PCR assay. TCRdb's version of the immuneACCESS table is confined to in-frame rearrangements and falls short of the full clone set. An unresolved V gene accounts for under half of the shortfall where checked; the remainder is of unknown origin. The sample yields under 250,000 clones; approximately 87% were counted once. Roughly 5.5% of the sample lies in the top ten. Sequencing was performed on PBMCs. The origin of the receptors is a woman under 30 in good health and CMV-seronegative.

This chain uses TRBV5-1 with TRBJ1-1; D gene uncertain. V was shortened by 6 bases and J by 0 bases, with 21 bases between the two germline ends. CDR3 length: 17 amino acids. Per the germline V gene, CDR1 is SGHRS and CDR2 is YFSETQ. The chain's CDR3 is CASKGGSTARMNTEAFF. CDR3 nucleotide sequence: TGCGCCAGCAAAGGCGGTAGTACGGCTCGGATGAACACTGAAGCTTTCTTT.

The genes are TRBV6-5 and TRBJ2-2; D unresolved. Trimming left V 1 base short and J 6 bases short, with 9 bases between. This CDR3 spans 14 amino acids. CDR1 and CDR2 from the germline V gene are MNHEY and SVGAGI. The CDR3 bases are TGTGCCAGCAGTTACTACAAGGGCGCCGGGGAGCTGTTTTTT. Encoded protein: CASSYYKGAGELFF.

The rearrangement uses TRBV10-3 and TRBJ2-1, with TRBD2 matching 9 bases. This CDR3 has 16 amino acids. The germline V gene has CDR1 ENHRY and CDR2 SYGVKD. The V and J ends lost 0 bases and 3 bases, in that order; junction bases with no gene match: 3. The DNA for the CDR3 is TGTGCCATCAGTGAGTCCGCGGGGGGGAACTACAATGAGCAGTTCTTC. This encodes CAISESAGGNYNEQFF.

The chain employs TRBV30 and TRBJ2-3; D possibly uses TRBD1 or TRBD2 (6 bases each). This CDR3 has 13 amino acids. Germline loops: CDR1 GTSNPN, CDR2 SVGIG (reference sequence). With 2 bases removed from V and 4 bases from J, the gap between germline ends came to 10 bases. The CDR3 sequence: CAWSRGVPDTQYF. The CDR3 DNA follows: TGTGCCTGGAGTAGGGGGGTTCCAGATACGCAGTATTTT.

DNA of the CDR3: TGTGCCAGCAGCGGACAGACAGTTAGCTCTGGGGCCAACGTCCTGACTTTC. It yields the protein CASSGQTVSSGANVLTF. This chain connects TRBV9 to TRBJ2-6, with a possible D match to TRBD1 (5 bases). Per the germline V gene, CDR1 is SGDLS and CDR2 is YYNGEE. The CDR3 is 17 amino acids. With 3 bases removed from V and 0 bases from J, the gap between germline ends came to 13 bases.

The rearrangement joins TRBV9 to TRBJ2-4, with TRBD2 matching 10 bases. After removal of 3 bases from V and 7 bases from J, the junction contained 7 bases not matched to a gene. This CDR3 region has 15 residues. CDR1 SGDLS and CDR2 YYNGEE come from the germline V gene. The CDR3 DNA reads as TGTGCCAGCAGCGGGAATAGACTAGCGGGCAACATTCAGTACTTC. Amino acid sequence: CASSGNRLAGNIQYF.

The V call is TRBV10-3, the J call TRBJ2-1; D gene unclear. V was cut by 0 bases and J by 6 bases, with 9 bases left in between. This CDR3 is 14 amino acids long. CDR1 and CDR2 (germline): ENHRY, SYGVKD. This CDR3 reads CAISESSRSNEQFF. The CDR3, as DNA: TGTGCCATCAGTGAGTCTTCGAGGTCCAATGAGCAGTTCTTC.

This sequence joins TRBV2 and TRBJ1-4; maybe TRBD1 (5 bases). The germline V gene encodes CDR1 SNHLY and CDR2 FYNNEI. Between the trimmed V and J ends, which lost 8 bases and 7 bases, there was a span of 17 bases. The CDR3 has 14 residues. CDR3 sequence: CASASRQTAEKLFF. In DNA form, the CDR3 reads TGTGCCAGCGCCAGTCGGCAGACAGCTGAAAAACTGTTTTTT.

V gene TRBV29-1 combines with J gene TRBJ1-5; D call uncertain. The CDR3 is 15 amino acids. The V end was cut by 7 bases, the J end by 4 bases, with 20 bases between. Germline V CDR1 and CDR2: SQVTM, ANQGSEA. The CDR3 region is CSATRWQVSNQPQHF. CDR3 DNA sequence: TGCAGCGCTACGAGGTGGCAGGTCTCAAATCAGCCCCAGCATTTT. Filled out from reference TRBV29-1 and TRBJ1-5, the complete variable domain reads SAVISQKPSRDICQRGTSLTIQCQVDSQVTMMFWYRQQPGQSLTLIATANQGSEATYESGFVIDKFPISRPNLTFSTLTVSNMSPEDSSIYLCSATRWQVSNQPQHFGDGTRLSIL.

The rearrangement links TRBV19 to TRBJ1-1, with a weak D call TRBD1 (6 bases). Germline lookup yields CDR1 LNHDA and CDR2 SQIVND (reference sequence). Trimming pared 6 bases from V and 5 bases from J, leaving 13 bases between. The CDR3 extends over 13 amino acids. The CDR3 sequence: CASRTQGYTEAFF. The DNA for the CDR3 is TGTGCCAGTAGGACACAGGGTTATACTGAAGCTTTCTTT.

J is TRBJ2-3 and V is TRBV19; 11 bases fit TRBD1. J lost 4 bases, V lost 3 bases, and 6 bases had no gene match. This CDR3 is built from 16 residues. The germline V gene encodes CDR1 LNHDA and CDR2 SQIVND (reference sequence). The CDR3 loop is CASSIVAGQGADTQYF. In nucleotides, the CDR3 is TGTGCCAGTAGTATTGTGGCGGGACAGGGGGCAGATACGCAGTATTTT.

This clone was recorded a few times. The chain links TRBV13 to TRBJ1-2, with D unresolved. The ends were cut back, 5 bases at V and 3 bases at J, with 16 bases in the middle. There are 15 residues in the CDR3. CDR1 and CDR2 from the germline V gene are PRHDT and FYEKMQ (reference sequence). CDR3 in amino acids: CASSPPGGQYYGYTF. CDR3 bases: TGTGCCAGCAGCCCGCCGGGCGGGCAGTACTATGGCTACACCTTC.

This sequence joins TRBV27 and TRBJ2-1; a weak D match, TRBD1 (6 bases). V was clipped by 4 bases and J by 4 bases, with 14 bases between them. The CDR3 runs to 15 residues. Germline V gene data show CDR1 as MNHEY and CDR2 as SMNVEV (reference sequence). CDR3 region: CASSSGRTVYNEQFF. The CDR3 coding sequence is TGTGCCAGCAGTTCGGGCAGGACAGTTTACAATGAGCAGTTCTTC.

The V and J genes are TRBV10-3 and TRBJ1-2; D possibly corresponds to TRBD1 (5 bases). Germline-derived CDR1 and CDR2 are ENHRY and SYGVKD. The germline V and J ends were trimmed by 6 bases and 6 bases, with 14 bases remaining between them. The CDR3 is 13 residues long. The CDR3 bases are TGTGCCATCAGGGCAGGGTTGAGGGATGGCTACACCTTC. Translating it yields CAIRAGLRDGYTF.

The V gene is TRBV5-1, the J gene TRBJ1-2, with D possibly TRBD1 on 5 matching bases. The CDR3 length is 15 residues. CDR1 is SGHRS and CDR2 is YFSETQ in the germline V gene. V lost 4 bases to trimming and J lost 2 bases, with 15 bases between them. Here the CDR3 DNA reads TGCGCCAGCAGCCCAAGTCTCGGGGGAAACTATGGCTACACCTTC. The encoded protein is CASSPSLGGNYGYTF.

The chain links TRBV28 to TRBJ1-5; 7 bases line up with TRBD1. The germline V gene has CDR1 MDHEN and CDR2 SYDVKM. Trimming took 7 bases from V and 7 from J; bases not matched to a gene: 10. The CDR3 covers 14 residues. The CDR3 sequence is CASTQGGSGQPQHF. The CDR3 DNA reads TGTGCCAGCACCCAGGGGGGTTCGGGACAGCCCCAGCATTTT.

This chain uses TRBV6-5 with TRBJ1-5; no firm D call. The CDR3 is 13 amino acids. In germline, CDR1 is MNHEY, CDR2 SVGAGI. The V end was cut by 2 bases, the J end by 5 bases, with 7 bases between. CDR3: CASSYRLDQPQHF. CDR3 nucleotides: TGTGCCAGCAGTTACAGATTAGATCAGCCCCAGCATTTT.

This clone appeared a few times. This sequence joins TRBV10-2 and TRBJ2-7; D might be TRBD1 or TRBD2, each matching 5 bases. The germline V gene encodes CDR1 WSHSY and CDR2 SAAADI. This CDR3 region has 13 residues. V gave up 6 bases and J gave up 2 bases, with 11 bases separating them. CDR3 DNA: TGCGCCAGCAGCCCGGGACCTACCTACGAGCAGTACTTC. It encodes CASSPGPTYEQYF.

The chain employs TRBV27 and TRBJ2-7; D unclear. The germline V and J ends were trimmed by 5 bases and 4 bases, with 12 bases remaining between them. CDR1 is MNHEY and CDR2 is SMNVEV in the germline V gene (reference sequence). The CDR3 length is 13 residues. This chain's CDR3 is CASSTQPRYEQYF. CDR3 coding DNA: TGTGCCAGCAGTACCCAGCCGAGGTACGAGCAGTACTTC.

The genes are TRBV11-3 and TRBJ2-3; 15 bases match TRBD2. After removal of 1 base from V and 6 bases from J, the junction contained 11 bases not matched to a gene. Germline CDR1 is SGHNT and CDR2 is YENEEA. CDR3 size: 19 residues. This CDR3 is CASSLGPGTSGGPRDTQYF. CDR3 DNA sequence: TGTGCCAGCAGCTTAGGTCCCGGGACTAGCGGGGGGCCCAGGGATACGCAGTATTTT.

V gene TRBV6-1 combines with J gene TRBJ2-3, with TRBD2 identical over 9 bases. This CDR3 is 14 amino acids long. Trimming took 4 bases from V and 7 from J; bases not matched to a gene: 6. Germline-derived CDR1 and CDR2 are MNHNS and SASEGT. The CDR3 loop reads CASSGLAGRYTQYF. For the CDR3, the DNA is TGTGCCAGCAGTGGGCTAGCGGGAAGGTATACGCAGTATTTT.

The chain uses TRBV7-8 and TRBJ2-1; 11 nucleotides agree with TRBD2. The CDR3 loop spans 18 amino acids. Germline V gene data show CDR1 as SGHVS and CDR2 as FQNEAQ. Trimming cost V 5 bases and J 2 bases; bases outside gene matches: 11. The CDR3 sequence is CASSARGLAGGPYNEQFF. In nucleotides, the CDR3 is TGTGCCAGCAGCGCGAGGGGGCTAGCGGGAGGCCCCTACAATGAGCAGTTCTTC.

This clone was recorded once. This chain connects TRBV28 to TRBJ1-1, with D perhaps matching TRBD1 (5 bases). The CDR3 is 13 amino acids. V was clipped by 5 bases and J by 1 base, with 8 bases between them. The germline CDR1 and CDR2 sequences are MDHEN and SYDVKM. The CDR3 loop is CASSGHPNTEAFF. Here the CDR3 DNA reads TGTGCCAGCAGTGGACACCCGAACACTGAAGCTTTCTTT.

This chain links TRBV5-1 with TRBJ2-7, with 8 positions matching TRBD1. The CDR3 totals 11 residues. Trimming at V came to 7 bases and at J to 3 bases, leaving 0 bases not matched to a gene. Germline CDR1 SGHRS, CDR2 YFSETQ. The CDR3: CASGQGYEQYF. CDR3 sequence (DNA): TGCGCCAGCGGACAGGGCTACGAGCAGTACTTC.

The CDR3 loop reads CASSRGTSGAGELFF. The CDR3 DNA follows: TGTGCCAGCAGTCGCGGGACTAGTGGAGCCGGGGAGCTGTTTTTT. This chain joins TRBV27 and TRBJ2-2, with TRBD2 matching over 8 bases. Germline CDR1 reads MNHEY; CDR2 reads SMNVEV (reference sequence). V lost 5 bases and J lost 6; bases outside the gene matches: 8. This CDR3 has 15 residues.

This clone was observed a single time. This chain links TRBV9 with TRBJ1-2, with 7 nucleotides matching TRBD1. This CDR3 has 15 residues. CDR1 and CDR2 from the germline V gene are SGDLS and YYNGEE. V was clipped by 3 bases and J by 0 bases; unmatched bases: 5. CDR3 DNA: TGTGCCAGCAGCGGTTGGGACAGTACTAACTATGGCTACACCTTC. Protein sequence: CASSGWDSTNYGYTF.

V usage is TRBV9 and J usage is TRBJ1-6; 8 nucleotides agree with TRBD1. CDR3 length: 14 amino acids. Trimming took 3 bases from V and 8 from J; bases not matched to a gene: 4. Germline V gene sequence: CDR1 SGDLS, CDR2 YYNGEE. CDR3 sequence (DNA): TGTGCCAGCAGCGCGACAGGGGTTTATTCACCCCTCCACTTT. This gives the protein CASSATGVYSPLHF.